Presented here are 10 T cell receptor beta chains from one specimen sequenced in a study of radiation and T cells in renal cell carcinoma. Libraries were prepared by immunoSEQ multiplex PCR; TCRdb keeps only in-frame clonotypes and omits some of them. The sample consists of about 26,000 clones, roughly 80% of them appearing once. The time point is: blood 2 weeks post-SBRT. Treatment here: 15 Gy SBRT to primary tumor, nephrectomy 4 weeks later. The specimen was blood, collected from a patient whose treatment included radiotherapy and nephrectomy. These TCRs come from a man in his 60s with renal cell carcinoma.

The genes are TRBV7-6 and TRBJ2-1; 10 bases match TRBD2. The CDR3 runs to 16 residues. J gave up 3 bases and V 6 bases, and 8 bases lay outside the gene matches. CDR1 SGHVS and CDR2 FNYEAQ come from the germline V gene. Here the CDR3 reads CASSFLAGAYYNEQFF. In nucleotides, the CDR3 is TGTGCCAGCAGTTTTCTAGCGGGAGCTTACTACAATGAGCAGTTCTTC. The complete variable domain, with remaining parts taken from reference TRBV7-6 and TRBJ2-1, reads GAGVSQSPRYKVTKRGQDVALRCDPISGHVSLYWYRQALGQGPEFLTYFNYEAQQDKSGLPNDRFSAERPEGSISTLTIQRTEQRDSAMYRCASSFLAGAYYNEQFFGPGTRLTVL.

The J gene is TRBJ2-6, the V gene TRBV29-1, with TRBD2 matching 7 bases. After removal of 4 bases from V and 2 bases from J, the junction contained 8 bases not matched to a gene. Germline V gene lookup returns CDR1 SQVTM and CDR2 ANQGSEA. The CDR3 covers 16 residues. The CDR3 protein is CSVGGRAQTGANVLTF. The CDR3 DNA sequence: TGCAGCGTTGGTGGGAGGGCTCAGACTGGGGCCAACGTCCTGACTTTC.

J is TRBJ1-2 and V is TRBV5-6; 9 nucleotides align to TRBD1. J lost 7 bases, V lost 6 bases, and 10 bases had no gene match. Germline lookup yields CDR1 SGHDT and CDR2 YYEEEE. The CDR3 spans 14 residues. The CDR3 loop is CASTLGDREGGYTF. In DNA form, the CDR3 reads TGTGCCAGCACCCTTGGGGACAGGGAGGGTGGCTACACCTTC. Full variable domain (missing parts from reference TRBV5-6 and TRBJ1-2): DAGVTQSPTHLIKTRGQQVTLRCSPKSGHDTVSWYQQALGQGPQFIFQYYEEEERQRGNFPDRFSGHQFPNYSSELNVNALLLGDSALYLCASTLGDREGGYTFGSGTRLTVV.

This clone has more than one count but fewer than ten. Relative to the germline gene, one junction end is altered; a read error may explain this. The rearrangement uses TRBV7-7 and TRBJ2-7; 7 bases are shared with TRBD1. Germline CDR1 reads SSHAT; CDR2 reads FNYEAQ (reference sequence). This CDR3 contains 14 residues. CDR3 sequence reads: CASSLEQGSYEQYF. CDR3 bases: TGTGCTAGCAGCTTAGAACAGGGGAGCTACGAGCAGTACTTC.

In regard to this clone: The junction does not match germline at one end; this may be a read error. The chain links TRBV7-9 to TRBJ2-2, with TRBD1 matching 8 bases. The CDR3 spans 14 residues. Per germline, CDR1 SEHNR and CDR2 FQNEAQ (reference sequence). CDR3 DNA: TGTGCCAGCAGCGTGACAGGGGACTCCGGGCAGCTGTTTTTT. Protein product: CASSVTGDSGQLFF.

V is TRBV10-3 and J is TRBJ1-2; the D is unclear. CDR1 and CDR2 (germline): ENHRY, SYGVKD. This CDR3 region has 12 residues. Between the trimmed V and J ends, which lost 5 bases and 8 bases, there was a span of 12 bases. CDR3 sequence: CAISSGVSGYTF. The CDR3 DNA is TGTGCCATCAGTAGCGGGGTTTCGGGCTACACCTTC.

V and J are TRBV7-6 and TRBJ1-1; no clear D. The CDR3 spans 13 residues. Per the germline V gene, CDR1 is SGHVS and CDR2 is FNYEAQ. The V end lost 10 bases, the J end lost 4 bases, and 16 bases lay between the germline ends. This CDR3 reads CATSDDLGTEAFF. The DNA for the CDR3 is TGTGCCACCTCAGACGACCTCGGCACTGAAGCTTTCTTT.

The V gene is TRBV9, the J gene TRBJ1-1; possibly TRBD1 for D (5 bases). Per the germline V gene, CDR1 is SGDLS and CDR2 is YYNGEE. There are 13 residues in the CDR3. The V end lost 0 bases, the J end lost 4 bases, and 7 bases lay between the germline ends. CDR3 loop: CASSVGGTTEAFF. The CDR3, as DNA: TGTGCCAGCAGCGTAGGGGGGACCACTGAAGCTTTCTTT.

The V and J genes are TRBV4-3 and TRBJ2-2, with D perhaps TRBD2 (6 bases). Germline CDR1 is LGHNA and CDR2 is YSLEER. This CDR3 is 16 amino acids long. V lost 5 bases to trimming and J lost 2 bases, with 15 bases between them. CDR3 loop: CASSGGSASNTGELFF. CDR3 coding DNA: TGCGCCAGCAGCGGGGGGTCGGCTTCAAACACCGGGGAGCTGTTTTTT.

This clone was counted a single time. A much larger clone differs from this one at a single base, so this may be a read error. The chain links TRBV7-6 to TRBJ2-7, with TRBD1 identical over 8 bases. The CDR3 is 15 residues long. Germline V gene lookup returns CDR1 SGHVS and CDR2 FNYEAQ. In DNA form, the CDR3 reads TGTGCCAGCAGCCCGATGTCAGGACAGGGAGGCGAGCAGCACTTC. Translation: CASSPMSGQGGEQHF.